The 31 T cell receptor beta chains presented below share a single source sample, sequenced in a study of cytomegalovirus exposure and HLA in healthy donors. The PCR contained 60 Vbeta and 13 Jbeta primers. Repertoires were generated with immunoSEQ multiplex PCR, while TCRdb's copy carries only in-frame clones and drops some. The repertoire has around 98,000 clones, roughly 77% of them found once; the top ten carry roughly 1.5%. Sequenced input: PBMCs. The receptors come from a man aged 40-49 years in good health and CMV-seronegative.

V gene TRBV5-1 combines with J gene TRBJ2-7, with TRBD1 matching over 7 bases. The CDR3 spans 14 residues. Germline V lookup: CDR1 SGHRS, CDR2 YFSETQ. J gave up 3 bases and V 4 bases, and 7 bases lay outside the gene matches. CDR3 loop: CASSVRQGFYEQYF. The CDR3 nucleotides read TGCGCCAGCAGCGTTCGACAGGGATTCTACGAGCAGTACTTC.

V gene TRBV4-3 combines with J gene TRBJ2-1, with 10 bases that match TRBD2. Per germline, CDR1 LGHNA and CDR2 YSLEER. This CDR3 region has 17 residues. Unmatched junction bases numbered 10, after V lost 0 bases and J lost 8 bases. The CDR3, as DNA: TGCGCCAGCAGCCAAGATGTAAGCGGGGGGGCCTTTTATGAGCAGTTCTTC. It yields the protein CASSQDVSGGAFYEQFF.

This chain links TRBV10-2 with TRBJ1-3; 9 bases are a match to TRBD1. Germline loops: CDR1 WSHSY, CDR2 SAAADI. The CDR3 is 19 residues long. Unmatched junction bases numbered 12, after V lost 3 bases and J lost 0 bases. Written as DNA, the CDR3 is TGCGCCAGCAGTGAAAACAGGGGGCCCGGCGACTTCTCTGGAAACACCATATATTTT. Protein product: CASSENRGPGDFSGNTIYF.

V is TRBV18 and J is TRBJ2-1, with 7 positions matching TRBD2. The CDR3 runs 12 residues. CDR1 is KGHSH and CDR2 is LQKENI in the germline V gene. Germline trimming cut 2 bases from V and 15 bases from J; bases unmatched to any gene: 7. CDR3 in DNA: TGTGCCAGCTCACCAAGGGAGGGGTGGTCGTTCTTC. It codes for CASSPREGWSFF.

The genes are TRBV6-5 and TRBJ2-2; the D gene is possibly TRBD2 (6 bases). Germline V gives CDR1 MNHEY, CDR2 SVGAGI. The CDR3 consists of 16 residues. The ends were cut back, 1 base at V and 7 bases at J, with 16 bases in the middle. The DNA of the CDR3 is TGTGCCAGCAGTTACTTCGGTCGGGGAGGAGGCGGGGAGCTGTTTTTT. Protein: CASSYFGRGGGGELFF.

The rearrangement links TRBV5-1 to TRBJ2-1, with 10 bases fitting TRBD1. Trimming cost V 4 bases and J 0 bases; bases outside gene matches: 10. Germline assignment: CDR1 SGHRS and CDR2 YFSETQ. CDR3 length: 18 residues. The CDR3 reads CASSKMTGGYSSYNEQFF. The CDR3 DNA sequence: TGCGCCAGCAGCAAAATGACAGGGGGCTACAGCTCCTACAATGAGCAGTTCTTC.

The chain links TRBV27 to TRBJ2-2, with a weak D call TRBD1 (5 bases). Germline V gene data show CDR1 as MNHEY and CDR2 as SMNVEV (reference sequence). Trimming stripped 0 bases from V and 5 bases from J, with 7 bases between. CDR3 length: 14 residues. Written as DNA, the CDR3 is TGTGCCAGCAGTTTATCTTCAGGGACCGGGGAGCTGTTTTTT. As protein: CASSLSSGTGELFF.

This clone was counted between two and nine times. V usage is TRBV18 and J usage is TRBJ1-5, with 8 bases matching TRBD1. Trimming took 4 bases from V and 2 from J; bases not matched to a gene: 10. Per the germline V gene, CDR1 is KGHSH and CDR2 is LQKENI. The CDR3 length is 17 residues. The CDR3 sequence is CASSQLSLGQGNQPQHF. CDR3 sequence (DNA): TGTGCCAGCTCACAGCTGTCCTTGGGACAGGGCAATCAGCCCCAGCATTTT.

This chain joins TRBV27 and TRBJ2-7; 9 bases match TRBD1. CDR3 length: 14 amino acids. Germline V gene data show CDR1 as MNHEY and CDR2 as SMNVEV (reference sequence). Unmatched junction bases numbered 3, after V lost 3 bases and J lost 3 bases. Here the CDR3 DNA reads TGTGCCAGCAGTTTCCAGACAGGGGGCTACGAGCAGTACTTC. Translation gives CASSFQTGGYEQYF.

This chain connects TRBV10-2 to TRBJ2-7; TRBD1 aligns across 8 bases. There are 14 residues in the CDR3. V trimming: 6 bases; J trimming: 7 bases; junction bases outside the gene matches: 11. Germline V gives CDR1 WSHSY, CDR2 SAAADI. The CDR3 DNA follows: TGCGCCAGCAGATATGGGACAGGTGTTTGGGAGCAGTACTTC. Protein product: CASRYGTGVWEQYF.

V and J are TRBV5-1 and TRBJ2-2, with D perhaps TRBD1 (6 bases). V shed 7 bases and J shed 6 bases, with 13 bases lying between them. Germline V gives CDR1 SGHRS, CDR2 YFSETQ. This CDR3 has 13 residues. This chain's CDR3 is CASLRGWAGELFF. In DNA, the CDR3 is TGCGCCAGCCTCAGGGGTTGGGCCGGGGAGCTGTTTTTT. Filled out from reference TRBV5-1 and TRBJ2-2, the complete variable domain reads KAGVTQTPRYLIKTRGQQVTLSCSPISGHRSVSWYQQTPGQGLQFLFEYFSETQRNKGNFPGRFSGRQFSNSRSEMNVSTLELGDSALYLCASLRGWAGELFFGEGSRLTVL.

This chain links TRBV14 with TRBJ1-6; 10 bases are shared with TRBD1. The germline gives CDR1 SGHDN, CDR2 FVKESK. V shed 4 bases and J 8 bases; nucleotides not matched to a gene: 5. The CDR3 runs 15 residues. The CDR3, as DNA: TGTGCCAGCAGCCTTCTAGGGACAGGGGATTCACCCCTCCACTTT. Its protein is CASSLLGTGDSPLHF.

This chain links TRBV28 with TRBJ2-3; unclear D gene. Germline assignment: CDR1 MDHEN and CDR2 SYDVKM. V lost 5 bases and J 2 bases, leaving 17 bases between the germline ends. CDR3 length equals 16 residues. CDR3 DNA sequence: TGTGCCAGCAGTGCAGCCCCCCCCCAGGACACAGATACGCAGTATTTT. Protein: CASSAAPPQDTDTQYF.

This clone was picked up one time. V and J are TRBV2 and TRBJ2-1; TRBD1 agrees at 8 bases. Germline CDR1 is SNHLY and CDR2 is FYNNEI. J lost 2 bases, V lost 6 bases, and 6 bases had no gene match. The CDR3 totals 15 residues. The CDR3 loop is CASRETGVAYNEQFF. The DNA for the CDR3 is TGTGCCAGCAGGGAGACAGGGGTCGCCTACAATGAGCAGTTCTTC.

This chain links TRBV5-4 with TRBJ1-4; TRBD1 agrees at 9 bases. The germline gives CDR1 SGHNT, CDR2 YYREEE (reference sequence). This CDR3 region has 18 residues. After removal of 4 bases from V and 1 base from J, the junction contained 11 bases not matched to a gene. The chain's CDR3 is CASSAGQGTLVTNEKLFF. The DNA of the CDR3 is TGTGCCAGCAGCGCCGGACAGGGGACCTTAGTAACTAATGAAAAACTGTTTTTT.

The CDR3: CASRADYEQYF. The CDR3 bases are TGTGCCAGCAGGGCAGACTACGAGCAGTACTTC. The genes are TRBV25-1 and TRBJ2-7; D gene unclear. CDR3 length: 11 amino acids. Trimming left V 6 bases short and J 3 bases short, with 6 bases between. Germline V gene data show CDR1 as MGHDK and CDR2 as SYGVNS.

The CDR3: CASSFRTGESYEQYF. CDR3 bases: TGTGCCAGCAGTTTTAGGACAGGGGAATCCTACGAGCAGTACTTC. This chain connects TRBV6-6 to TRBJ2-7; 9 positions agree with TRBD1. V shed 4 bases, J shed 1 base, and the junction held 5 bases outside the gene matches. The CDR3 extends over 15 amino acids. Germline values: CDR1 MNHNY, CDR2 SVGAGI (reference sequence).

The chain has TRBV4-1 and TRBJ2-1; 10 bases map to TRBD1. CDR1 is MGHRA, CDR2 YSYEKL, per germline. The CDR3 loop spans 16 amino acids. The junction had 5 bases not matched to a gene; V was cut back by 0 bases and J by 6 bases. The CDR3 bases are TGCGCCAGCAGCCAAGAGGGGACAGGGGCTAGCAATGAGCAGTTCTTC. Its translation: CASSQEGTGASNEQFF.

This clone was picked up one time. The rearrangement joins TRBV6-5 to TRBJ2-7; 9 bases align to TRBD1. V shed 2 bases and J 2 bases; nucleotides not matched to a gene: 4. This CDR3 has 15 amino acids. CDR1 and CDR2 from the germline V gene are MNHEY and SVGAGI. The CDR3 DNA is TGTGCCAGCAGTTACACCGGGACAGGGACCTACGAGCAGTACTTC. Translating gives CASSYTGTGTYEQYF.

The chain combines TRBV6-1 with TRBJ1-6, with D possibly TRBD1 on 5 matching bases. The CDR3 has 15 amino acids. CDR1 is MNHNS, CDR2 SASEGT, per germline. The V end lost 8 bases, the J end lost 0 bases, and 11 bases lay between the germline ends. The CDR3 nucleotides read TGTGCCAGCCTCGGGGGGGTCTCCTATAATTCACCCCTCCACTTT. Translating gives CASLGGVSYNSPLHF.

This clone was seen more than once but under ten times. J is TRBJ2-7 and V is TRBV6-1; 10 nucleotides agree with TRBD2. The length of the CDR3 is 14 residues. Germline V gives CDR1 MNHNS, CDR2 SASEGT. Trimming cost V 7 bases and J 4 bases; bases outside gene matches: 7. In DNA form, the CDR3 reads TGTGCCAGCAACCAGCGGGGGGGCCGGTACGAGCAGTACTTC. It codes for CASNQRGGRYEQYF.

CDR3 DNA: TGCGCCAGCAGCTTAAATGCGGGGGACCCTTACAATGAGCAGTTCTTC. Translated, it gives CASSLNAGDPYNEQFF. The rearrangement joins TRBV4-3 to TRBJ2-1; 7 bases are a match to TRBD2. The CDR3 loop spans 16 amino acids. The V gene's germline CDR1 is LGHNA and CDR2 YSLEER. Trimming took 5 bases from V and 4 from J; bases not matched to a gene: 11.

The chain employs TRBV11-2 and TRBJ2-7; possibly TRBD2 for D (6 bases). Trimming left V 5 bases short and J 6 bases short, with 11 bases between. The CDR3 is 12 residues long. Germline V CDR1 and CDR2: SGHAT, FQNNGV. The CDR3, as DNA: TGTGCCAGCAGCCAGACTAGGAGCGAGCAGTACTTC. Its protein is CASSQTRSEQYF.

This chain uses TRBV7-9 with TRBJ1-4; maybe TRBD1 (5 bases). V lost 1 base and J 3 bases, leaving 6 bases between the germline ends. The length of the CDR3 is 14 residues. The germline CDR1 and CDR2 sequences are SEHNR and FQNEAQ (reference sequence). The CDR3 region has the DNA TGTGCCAGCAGCTTAGGGGGGGCTAATGAAAAACTGTTTTTT. It encodes CASSLGGANEKLFF.

This clone has just a few counts. Germline is not matched at one junction end, which may reflect a read error. The chain uses TRBV7-9 and TRBJ2-2, with D possibly TRBD1 on 6 matching bases. This CDR3 is built from 18 residues. Looked up from germline, CDR1 is SEHNR and CDR2 is FQNEAQ (reference sequence). The CDR3 bases are TGTTCCAGCAACCTTCTAGTGGTCAGGACAGCAGACACCGGGGAGCTGTTTTTT. Its translation is CSSNLLVVRTADTGELFF.

The chain joins TRBV18 to TRBJ1-1; D is unclear. Per germline, CDR1 KGHSH and CDR2 LQKENI. V lost 8 bases, J lost 3 bases, and 13 bases lay in between. This CDR3 comprises 13 residues. The CDR3 sequence is CASHELRDTEAFF. The CDR3 region has the DNA TGTGCCAGCCACGAGTTGCGGGACACTGAAGCTTTCTTT.

The chain has TRBV5-6 and TRBJ1-4; TRBD1 agrees at 8 bases. The CDR3 totals 17 residues. The germline V gene encodes CDR1 SGHDT and CDR2 YYEEEE. Unmatched junction bases numbered 15, after V lost 4 bases and J lost 7 bases. CDR3 sequence reads: CASSEWDRLSPGEKLFF. The DNA of the CDR3 is TGTGCCAGCAGCGAGTGGGACAGGTTATCTCCTGGTGAAAAACTGTTTTTT.

The rearrangement joins TRBV30 to TRBJ1-4; D is perhaps TRBD1 (5 bases). Trimming left V 0 bases short and J 7 bases short, with 12 bases between. This CDR3 has 14 residues. Germline CDR1 and CDR2: GTSNPN and SVGIG (reference sequence). The CDR3 DNA is TGTGCCTGGAGTGTAAAGGGGCGAGGTGAAAAACTGTTTTTT. It encodes CAWSVKGRGEKLFF.

A single count supports this clone. The chain joins TRBV2 to TRBJ1-5; D remains ambiguous. Germline CDR1 SNHLY, CDR2 FYNNEI. V was pared by 6 bases and J by 1 base, with 13 bases between. The CDR3 consists of 15 residues. The CDR3 coding sequence is TGTGCCAGCAGCTCCTCGGAGGGCAGCAATCAGCCCCAGCATTTT. Residues: CASSSSEGSNQPQHF.

V gene TRBV6-4 combines with J gene TRBJ2-7; 11 bases agree with TRBD1. J gave up 7 bases and V 7 bases, and 21 bases lay outside the gene matches. Looked up from germline, CDR1 is MRHNA and CDR2 is SNTAGT. The CDR3 is 18 residues long. This CDR3 reads CASTANYTGDRGLCEQYF. In DNA form, the CDR3 reads TGTGCCAGCACCGCGAACTACACCGGGGACAGGGGGTTGTGTGAGCAGTACTTC.

The V call is TRBV4-3, the J call TRBJ1-5; D unclear. The CDR3 sequence is 17 residues long. Germline CDR1 reads LGHNA; CDR2 reads YSLEER. The germline V and J ends were trimmed by 0 bases and 4 bases, with 16 bases remaining between them. The CDR3 reads CASSQDVGERYNQPQHF. The CDR3 DNA reads TGCGCCAGCAGCCAAGATGTCGGGGAAAGGTATAATCAGCCCCAGCATTTT.